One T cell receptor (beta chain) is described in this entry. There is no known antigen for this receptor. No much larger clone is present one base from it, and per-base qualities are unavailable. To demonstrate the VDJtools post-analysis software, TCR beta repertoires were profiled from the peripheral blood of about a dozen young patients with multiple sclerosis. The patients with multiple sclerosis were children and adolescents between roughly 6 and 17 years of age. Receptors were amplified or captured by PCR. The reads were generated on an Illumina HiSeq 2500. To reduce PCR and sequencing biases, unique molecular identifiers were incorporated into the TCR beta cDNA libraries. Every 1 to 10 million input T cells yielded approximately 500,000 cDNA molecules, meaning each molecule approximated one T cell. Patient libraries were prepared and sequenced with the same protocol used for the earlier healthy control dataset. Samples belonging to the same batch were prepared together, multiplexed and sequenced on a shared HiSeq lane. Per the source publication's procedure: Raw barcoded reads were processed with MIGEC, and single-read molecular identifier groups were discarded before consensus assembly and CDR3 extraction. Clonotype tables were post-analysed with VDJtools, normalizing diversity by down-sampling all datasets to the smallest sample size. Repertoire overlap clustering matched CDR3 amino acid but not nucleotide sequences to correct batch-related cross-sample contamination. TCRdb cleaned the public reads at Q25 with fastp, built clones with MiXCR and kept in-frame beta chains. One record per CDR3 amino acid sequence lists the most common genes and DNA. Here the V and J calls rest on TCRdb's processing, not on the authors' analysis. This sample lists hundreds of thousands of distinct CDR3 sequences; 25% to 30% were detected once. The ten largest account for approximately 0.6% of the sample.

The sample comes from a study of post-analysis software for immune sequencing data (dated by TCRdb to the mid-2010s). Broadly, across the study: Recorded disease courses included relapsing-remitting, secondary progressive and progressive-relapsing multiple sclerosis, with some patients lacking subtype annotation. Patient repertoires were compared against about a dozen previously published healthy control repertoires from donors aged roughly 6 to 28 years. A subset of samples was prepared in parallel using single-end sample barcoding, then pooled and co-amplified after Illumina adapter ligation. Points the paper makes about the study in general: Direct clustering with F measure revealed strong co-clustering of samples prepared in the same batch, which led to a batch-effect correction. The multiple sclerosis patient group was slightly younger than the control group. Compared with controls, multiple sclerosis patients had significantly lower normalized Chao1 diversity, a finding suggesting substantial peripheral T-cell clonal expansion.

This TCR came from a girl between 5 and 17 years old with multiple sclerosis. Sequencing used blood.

The nucleotide sequence reads as follows: TGCGCCAGCAGCCTAAGGGCGGTGGTCAGCACAGATACGCAGTATTTT. Its protein is CASSLRAVVSTDTQYF. The rearranged segments are TRBV5-1 and TRBJ2-3; no D gene can be assigned with confidence. Trimming at the junction amounts to 4 bases on V and 0 bases on J, and the germline ends lie 15 bases apart. Measured from the cysteine to the phenylalanine, the CDR3 is 16 residues long. Only the CDR3 part of the read is kept: 48 bases, read in frame from the first base. Reading the germline V gene gives CDR1 SGHRS and CDR2 YFSETQ.